The clone carrying this T cell receptor beta chain has a count of ten or more. Every patient underwent thyroid surgery untreated. This specimen belongs to a study of metastatic and nonmetastatic thyroid tumors. The CDR3 extends over 15 amino acids. With V trimmed by 2 bases and J by 2 bases, 4 bases remained unmatched. Germline-derived CDR1 and CDR2 are DFQATT and SNEGSKA (reference sequence). TCRdb recomputed clones from the PCR reads via MiXCR. The top ten clones hold 2.5% to 3% of a sample with about 22,000 clones, around 18% of them seen once. What was sequenced was adjacent normal tissue. This chain joins TRBV20-1 and TRBJ2-3; 10 nucleotides match TRBD2. The sequence came from a male donor with papillary thyroid cancer or a benign thyroid nodule (not recorded which). Some clones in this sample may be carry-over from other donors' samples. In DNA form, the CDR3 reads TGCAGTGCTAGATCGCTAGCGGGGGCCACAGATACGCAGTATTTT. This sequence encodes CSARSLAGATDTQYF.